This paragraph covers one T cell receptor (beta chain) sequence. Its specificity is unknown. Assay: immunoSEQ multiplex PCR; the TCRdb copy retains only in-frame clones and omits some. The data contain approximately 80,000 clones, 85% to 90% of them singletons. This sample stems from a study of OX40 agonist ivuxolimab in advanced cancers. Study summary: Patients were infused with ivuxolimab every 2 weeks at 0.01 to 10 mg/kg. Therapy given before enrollment (anti-PD-1, anti-PD-L1 or anti-CTLA-4) was allowed, and 40% to 45% had some. Study-wide results and caveats: On average, CD8+ T cells showed a greater number of expanded clones than CD4+. Normalized T-cell clonal expansion was also low in a subset of nonresponders.

Trimming took off 3 bases at V and 9 bases at J, with 11 bases between the two ends. The CDR3 covers 12 residues. From germline, CDR1 is SGHTA and CDR2 FQGNSA. The input for sequencing was CD4+ or CD8+ T cells sorted from blood, taken in a trial of the OX40 agonist ivuxolimab. This sequence joins TRBV7-2 and TRBJ2-5; D not certain. This clonotype was obtained from an adult with an advanced solid tumor such as melanoma, head and neck, liver or kidney cancer. As DNA, the CDR3 is TGTGCCAGCAGCTTCCAACCTGGGGCCCAGTACTTC. Protein sequence: CASSFQPGAQYF.